This note documents a single TCR beta chain sequence. This specimen belongs to a study of blood T cell repertoires in COVID-19. Germline lookup yields CDR1 SQVTM and CDR2 ANQGSEA. V dropped 7 bases and J dropped 0; count of bases not matched to a gene: 4. CDR3 size: 13 residues. Seattle participants joined during active infection and were tracked over time. The protocol was immunoSEQ multiplex PCR, while the TCRdb copy is restricted to in-frame clones and leaves out a portion. Among 200,000 to 250,000 clones listed, about 81% were seen once. The TCR originated in a woman in her 70s with COVID-19, enrolled during active disease. Sequencing used peripheral blood. The chain carries TRBV29-1 and TRBJ1-1; TRBD1 matches at 8 bases. For the CDR3, the DNA is TGCAGCGCCTGGACAGGGTTGAACACTGAAGCTTTCTTT. It is translated as CSAWTGLNTEAFF.